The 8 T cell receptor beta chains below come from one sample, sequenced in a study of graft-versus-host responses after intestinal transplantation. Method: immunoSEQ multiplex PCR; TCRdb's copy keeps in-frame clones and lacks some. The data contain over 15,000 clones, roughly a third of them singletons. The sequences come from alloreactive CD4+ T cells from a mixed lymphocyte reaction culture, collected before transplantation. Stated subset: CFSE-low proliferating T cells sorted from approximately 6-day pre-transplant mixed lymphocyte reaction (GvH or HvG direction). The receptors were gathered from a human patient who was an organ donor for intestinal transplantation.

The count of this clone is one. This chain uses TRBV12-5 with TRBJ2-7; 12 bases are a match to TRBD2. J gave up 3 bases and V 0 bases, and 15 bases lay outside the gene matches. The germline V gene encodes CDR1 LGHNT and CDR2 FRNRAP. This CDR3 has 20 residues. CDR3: CASGLVPNKVLAGGIYEQYF. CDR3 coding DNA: TGTGCTAGTGGTTTGGTACCCAATAAGGTACTAGCGGGAGGAATCTACGAGCAGTACTTC.

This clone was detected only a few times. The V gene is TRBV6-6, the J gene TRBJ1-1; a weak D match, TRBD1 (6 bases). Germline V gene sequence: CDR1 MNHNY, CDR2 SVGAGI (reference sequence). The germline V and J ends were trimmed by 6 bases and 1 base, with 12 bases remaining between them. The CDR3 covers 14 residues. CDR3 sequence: CASSPGTRNTEAFF. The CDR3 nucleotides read TGTGCCAGCAGCCCCGGGACAAGGAACACTGAAGCTTTCTTT.

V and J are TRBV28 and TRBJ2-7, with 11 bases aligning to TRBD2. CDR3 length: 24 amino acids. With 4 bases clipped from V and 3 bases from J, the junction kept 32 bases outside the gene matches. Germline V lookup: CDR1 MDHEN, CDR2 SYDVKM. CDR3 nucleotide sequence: TGTGCCAGCAGTTCTATAGCCCCGGGACACCTCCGTGGAGTGCTAGCGGGAGGCCACTACGAGCAGTACTTC. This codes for CASSSIAPGHLRGVLAGGHYEQYF.

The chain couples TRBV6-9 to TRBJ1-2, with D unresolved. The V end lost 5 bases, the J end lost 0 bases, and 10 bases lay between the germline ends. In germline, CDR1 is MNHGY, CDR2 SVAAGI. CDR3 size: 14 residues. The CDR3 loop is CASSRDGSNYGYTF. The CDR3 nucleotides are TGTGCCAGCAGTCGTGACGGTTCTAACTATGGCTACACCTTC.

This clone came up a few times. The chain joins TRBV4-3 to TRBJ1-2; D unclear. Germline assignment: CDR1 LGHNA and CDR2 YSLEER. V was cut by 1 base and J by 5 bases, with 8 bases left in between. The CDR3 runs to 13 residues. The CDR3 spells CASSQVAGYGYTF. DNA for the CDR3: TGCGCCAGCAGCCAAGTAGCAGGTTATGGCTACACCTTC.

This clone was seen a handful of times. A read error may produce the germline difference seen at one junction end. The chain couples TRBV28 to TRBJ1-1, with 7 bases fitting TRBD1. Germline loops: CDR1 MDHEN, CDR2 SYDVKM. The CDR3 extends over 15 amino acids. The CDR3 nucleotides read TGTGCCTGCAGACCGCACACAGGGGTGAACACTGAAGCTTTCTTT. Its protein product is CACRPHTGVNTEAFF.

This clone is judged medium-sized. The CDR3 DNA follows: TGTGCCAGTAGCCAAACCGACAGGGGCGGGACTGAAGCTTTCTTT. Translated, it gives CASSQTDRGGTEAFF. The V and J genes are TRBV19 and TRBJ1-1, with 8 positions matching TRBD1. This CDR3 is built from 15 residues. V was pared by 6 bases and J by 5 bases, with 11 bases of the junction left unmatched. CDR1 and CDR2 from the germline V gene are LNHDA and SQIVND (reference sequence).

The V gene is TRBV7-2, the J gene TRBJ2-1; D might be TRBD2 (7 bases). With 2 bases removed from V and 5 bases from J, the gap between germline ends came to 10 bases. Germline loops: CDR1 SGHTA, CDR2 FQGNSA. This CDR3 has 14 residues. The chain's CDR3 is CASSLQGGDNEQFF. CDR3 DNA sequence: TGTGCCAGCAGCTTACAAGGGGGGGACAATGAGCAGTTCTTC.